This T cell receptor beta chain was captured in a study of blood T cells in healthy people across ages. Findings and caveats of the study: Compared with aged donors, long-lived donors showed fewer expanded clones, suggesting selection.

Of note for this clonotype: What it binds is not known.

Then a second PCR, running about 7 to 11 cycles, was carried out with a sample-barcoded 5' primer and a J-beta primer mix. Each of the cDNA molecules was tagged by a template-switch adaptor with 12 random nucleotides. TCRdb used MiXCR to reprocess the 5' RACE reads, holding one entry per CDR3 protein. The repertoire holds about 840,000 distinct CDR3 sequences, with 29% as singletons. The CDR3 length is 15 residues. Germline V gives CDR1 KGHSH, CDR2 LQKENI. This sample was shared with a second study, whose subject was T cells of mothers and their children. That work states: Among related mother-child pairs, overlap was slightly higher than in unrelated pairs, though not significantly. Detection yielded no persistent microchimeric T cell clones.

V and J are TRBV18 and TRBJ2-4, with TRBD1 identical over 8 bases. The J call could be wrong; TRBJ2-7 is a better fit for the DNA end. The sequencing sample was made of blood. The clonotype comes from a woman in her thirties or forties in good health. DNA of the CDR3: TGTGCCAGCTCAACAGTCGCCGGACAGGGAAACGAGCAGTACTTC. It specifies CASSTVAGQGNEQYF.